This record covers a single T cell receptor beta chain. Its matching antigen is unknown. Sequenced by immunoSEQ multiplex PCR; TCRdb stores in-frame clones only, minus some. The data contain 45,000 to 65,000 clones, roughly 73% of them singletons. This entry comes from a study of early stage breast cancer tumors. The wider study: ER+/PR+/HER2- status applied to about 70% of the 16 invasive breast tumors. Regarding the study as a whole: Commonly generated sequences made up most enriched TCRB sequences shared between patients.

The CDR3 loop spans 16 amino acids. V was cut by 6 bases and J by 0 bases, with 18 bases left in between. CDR1 is SNHLY and CDR2 is FYNNEI in the germline V gene. The sequenced sample was blood. The chain recombines TRBV2 with TRBJ2-7; D is perhaps TRBD1 (6 bases). The TCR comes from a person aged 40 to 49 with breast cancer. CDR3 nucleotides: TGTGCCAGCAGGGACCTGACAGGTTCTAGCTCCTACGAGCAGTACTTC. The encoded protein is CASRDLTGSSSYEQYF.